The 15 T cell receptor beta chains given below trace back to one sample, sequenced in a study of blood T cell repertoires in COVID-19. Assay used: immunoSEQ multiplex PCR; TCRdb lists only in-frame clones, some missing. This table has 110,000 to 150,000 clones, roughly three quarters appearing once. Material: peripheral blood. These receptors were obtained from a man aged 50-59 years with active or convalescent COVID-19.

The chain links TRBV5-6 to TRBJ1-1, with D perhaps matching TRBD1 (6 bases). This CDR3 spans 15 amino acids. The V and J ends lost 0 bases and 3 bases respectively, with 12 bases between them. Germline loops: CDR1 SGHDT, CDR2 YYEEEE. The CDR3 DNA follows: TGTGCCAGCAGCTTGGCCGTAGGGGGAGACACTGAAGCTTTCTTT. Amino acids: CASSLAVGGDTEAFF.

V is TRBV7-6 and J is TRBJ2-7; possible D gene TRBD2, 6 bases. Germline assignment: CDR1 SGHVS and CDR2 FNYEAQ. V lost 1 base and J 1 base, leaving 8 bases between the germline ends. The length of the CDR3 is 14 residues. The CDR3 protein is CASSLVAGSYEQYF. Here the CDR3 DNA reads TGTGCCAGCAGCTTAGTGGCGGGGTCCTACGAGCAGTACTTC. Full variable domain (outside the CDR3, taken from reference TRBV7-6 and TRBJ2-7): GAGVSQSPRYKVTKRGQDVALRCDPISGHVSLYWYRQALGQGPEFLTYFNYEAQQDKSGLPNDRFSAERPEGSISTLTIQRTEQRDSAMYRCASSLVAGSYEQYFGPGTRLTVT.

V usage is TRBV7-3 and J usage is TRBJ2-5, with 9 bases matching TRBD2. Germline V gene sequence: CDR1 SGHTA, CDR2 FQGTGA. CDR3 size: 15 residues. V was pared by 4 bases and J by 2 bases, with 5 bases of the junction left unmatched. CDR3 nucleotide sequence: TGTGCCAGCAGCTCCTCTAGCGGGATACAAGAGACCCAGTACTTC. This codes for CASSSSSGIQETQYF.

This CDR3 is CASTLAEGNQETQYF. The CDR3 DNA reads TGTGCCAGTACCCTAGCGGAGGGGAACCAAGAGACCCAGTACTTC. The V and J genes are TRBV7-9 and TRBJ2-5, with 7 bases that match TRBD2. The germline CDR1 and CDR2 sequences are SEHNR and FQNEAQ (reference sequence). The V segment lost 9 bases and the J segment 0 bases; nucleotides outside the gene matches: 10. The length of the CDR3 is 15 residues.

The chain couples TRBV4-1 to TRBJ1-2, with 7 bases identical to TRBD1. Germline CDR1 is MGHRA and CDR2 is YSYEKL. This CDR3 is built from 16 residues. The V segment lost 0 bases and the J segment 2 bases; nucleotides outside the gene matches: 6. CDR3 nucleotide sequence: TGCGCCAGCAGCCAAGATAGAGGACAGGTAAACTATGGCTACACCTTC. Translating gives CASSQDRGQVNYGYTF.

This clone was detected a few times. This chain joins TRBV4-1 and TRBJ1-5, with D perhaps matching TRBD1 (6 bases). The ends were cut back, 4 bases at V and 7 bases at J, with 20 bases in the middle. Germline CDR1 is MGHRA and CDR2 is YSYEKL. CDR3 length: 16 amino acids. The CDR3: CASSPRWQGGEQPQHF. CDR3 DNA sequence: TGCGCCAGCAGCCCACGGTGGCAAGGGGGAGAACAGCCCCAGCATTTT.

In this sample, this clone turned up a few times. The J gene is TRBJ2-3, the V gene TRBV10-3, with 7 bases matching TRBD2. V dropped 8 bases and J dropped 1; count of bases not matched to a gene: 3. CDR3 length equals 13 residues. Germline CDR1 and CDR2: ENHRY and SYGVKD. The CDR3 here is CAIALAGTDTQYF. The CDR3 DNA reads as TGTGCCATCGCGCTAGCGGGCACAGATACGCAGTATTTT.

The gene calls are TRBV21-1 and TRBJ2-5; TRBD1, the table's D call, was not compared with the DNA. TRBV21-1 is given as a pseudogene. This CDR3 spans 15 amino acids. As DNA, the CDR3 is TGTGCCAGCAGCAAAGGGACAGGGGACGATGAGACCCAGTACTTC. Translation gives CASSKGTGDDETQYF.

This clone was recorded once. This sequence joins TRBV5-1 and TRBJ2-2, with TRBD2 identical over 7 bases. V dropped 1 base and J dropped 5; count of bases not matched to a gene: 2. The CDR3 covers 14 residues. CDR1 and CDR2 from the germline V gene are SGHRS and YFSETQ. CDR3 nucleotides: TGCGCCAGCAGCTTGATCGGGAGGACCGGGGAGCTGTTTTTT. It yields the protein CASSLIGRTGELFF.

The CDR3 reads CASGGLAGGSADTQYF. The CDR3 DNA reads as TGTGCCAGCGGTGGACTAGCGGGAGGTTCCGCAGATACGCAGTATTTT. The gene calls are TRBV7-8 and TRBJ2-3, with 14 bases aligning to TRBD2. The germline gives CDR1 SGHVS, CDR2 FQNEAQ. This CDR3 comprises 16 residues. V shed 8 bases, J shed 4 bases, and the junction held 8 bases outside the gene matches.

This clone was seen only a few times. CDR3 coding DNA: TGCGCCAGCAGCTACGCAGAAAATGAAAAACTGTTTTTT. As protein: CASSYAENEKLFF. The chain carries TRBV5-1 and TRBJ1-4; no definite D call. CDR1 and CDR2 (germline): SGHRS, YFSETQ. CDR3 length equals 13 residues. V was clipped by 3 bases and J by 5 bases, with 8 bases between them.

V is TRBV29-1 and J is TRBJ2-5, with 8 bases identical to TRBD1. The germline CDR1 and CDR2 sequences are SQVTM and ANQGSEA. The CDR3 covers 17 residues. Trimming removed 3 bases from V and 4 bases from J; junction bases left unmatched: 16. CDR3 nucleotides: TGCAGCGTTGAGGTCCCCCGGACAGGGAGGATTCGAGAGACCCAGTACTTC. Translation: CSVEVPRTGRIRETQYF.

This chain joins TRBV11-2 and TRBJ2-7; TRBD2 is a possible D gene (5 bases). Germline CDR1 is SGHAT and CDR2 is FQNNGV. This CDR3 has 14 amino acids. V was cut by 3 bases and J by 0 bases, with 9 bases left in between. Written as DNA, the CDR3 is TGTGCCAGCAGCTTCCGAGGGAGCTCCTACGAGCAGTACTTC. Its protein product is CASSFRGSSYEQYF.

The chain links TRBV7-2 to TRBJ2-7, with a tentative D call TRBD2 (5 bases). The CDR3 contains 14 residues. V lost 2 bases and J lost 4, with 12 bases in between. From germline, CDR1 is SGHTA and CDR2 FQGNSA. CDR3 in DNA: TGTGCCAGCAGCTTAAAAGGACTCCAATACGAGCAGTACTTC. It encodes CASSLKGLQYEQYF. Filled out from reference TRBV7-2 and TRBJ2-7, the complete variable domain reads GAGVSQSPSNKVTEKGKDVELRCDPISGHTALYWYRQSLGQGLEFLIYFQGNSAPDKSGLPSDRFSAERTGGSVSTLTIQRTQQEDSAVYLCASSLKGLQYEQYFGPGTRLTVT.

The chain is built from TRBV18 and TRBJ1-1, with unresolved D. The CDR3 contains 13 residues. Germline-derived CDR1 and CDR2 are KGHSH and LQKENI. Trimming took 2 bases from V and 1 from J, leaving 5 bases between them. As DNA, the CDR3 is TGTGCCAGCTCACCATTGGCGAACACTGAAGCTTTCTTT. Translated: CASSPLANTEAFF.